A single sample is the source of the 13 T cell receptor beta chains below, sequenced in a study of post-analysis software for immune sequencing data. Included in the TCR beta cDNA libraries were unique molecular identifiers. TCRdb re-analysed the PCR reads in MiXCR, keeping a single row per CDR3 protein. The repertoire holds hundreds of thousands of distinct CDR3 sequences, with roughly 47% as singletons. The antigens of these receptors remain unknown. Findings and limits, study-wide: In patients, TRBV5-6, TRBV5-1 and TRBV20-1 belonged to five TRBV segments found more frequently than in controls.

Sequencing was performed on blood. The receptors were sampled from a girl under 18 with multiple sclerosis.

This rearrangement joins TRBV5-1 to TRBJ2-5; tentatively, D is TRBD2 (6 bases). Germline CDR1 and CDR2: SGHRS and YFSETQ. This CDR3 comprises 16 residues. Trimming removed 0 bases at V and 2 bases at J, with 14 bases between. CDR3 bases: TGCGCCAGCAGCTTGGAGGGCCGGCGGGATCAAGAGACCCAGTACTTC. Translated: CASSLEGRRDQETQYF.

This clonotype has a handful of counts. DNA of the CDR3: TGTGCCAGCAGTCCATCCGGGACAGTCACCTACAATGAGCAGTTCTTC. This translates into CASSPSGTVTYNEQFF. The rearrangement joins TRBV6-6 to TRBJ2-1, with 7 bases that match TRBD1. This CDR3 is built from 16 residues. In germline, CDR1 is MNHNY, CDR2 SVGAGI (reference sequence). With V trimmed by 5 bases and J by 2 bases, 9 bases remained unmatched.

The chain couples TRBV4-2 to TRBJ2-5; TRBD1 matches at 8 bases. The tail of the sequence fits TRBJ2-7 better, so the J call may be wrong. The CDR3 is made up of 15 amino acids. Germline-derived CDR1 and CDR2 are LGHNA and YNFKEQ. The CDR3 is CASRRGQAGVSEQYF. DNA for the CDR3: TGTGCCAGCAGGAGGGGACAGGCAGGGGTCTCCGAGCAGTACTTC.

This clonotype has only a few counts. The chain couples TRBV7-2 to TRBJ2-1; D is possibly TRBD2 (7 bases). Germline V lookup: CDR1 SGHTA, CDR2 FQGNSA. The CDR3 is 14 residues long. Between the trimmed V and J ends, which lost 5 bases and 12 bases, there was a span of 20 bases. In DNA form, the CDR3 reads TGTGCCAGCAGCCGCGGACTAGGGGGGATCTCGCAGTTCTTC. Amino acids: CASSRGLGGISQFF. The entire variable domain, with the rest obtained from reference TRBV7-2 and TRBJ2-1, is as follows: GAGVSQSPSNKVTEKGKDVELRCDPISGHTALYWYRQSLGQGLEFLIYFQGNSAPDKSGLPSDRFSAERTGGSVSTLTIQRTQQEDSAVYLCASSRGLGGISQFFGPGTRLTVL.

There are a few counts of this clonotype. This chain joins TRBV12-3 or TRBV12-4 and TRBJ2-7, with TRBD2 matching over 8 bases. The CDR3 contains 15 residues. V shed 6 bases, J shed 7 bases, and the junction held 14 bases outside the gene matches. The DNA for the CDR3 is TGTGCCAGCAGCCCCAGGATTAGCGGGAAGGGGGAGCAGTACTTC. It translates to CASSPRISGKGEQYF.

The chain couples TRBV5-1 to TRBJ2-4; 12 bases are a match to TRBD2. The CDR3 loop spans 16 amino acids. The junction had 5 bases not matched to a gene; V was cut back by 3 bases and J by 4 bases. Germline V lookup: CDR1 SGHRS, CDR2 YFSETQ. The CDR3 spells CASSSGLAGPKNIQYF. The CDR3 DNA is TGCGCCAGCAGCTCCGGACTAGCGGGACCAAAAAACATTCAGTACTTC.

This clonotype has a handful of counts. The V gene is TRBV24-1, the J gene TRBJ2-3; D is unresolved. Per germline, CDR1 KGHDR and CDR2 SFDVKD. V was shortened by 3 bases and J by 2 bases, with 14 bases between the two germline ends. The CDR3 sequence is 16 residues long. The CDR3 loop is CATSDPYREPTDTQYF. CDR3 in DNA: TGTGCCACCAGTGATCCTTACAGAGAGCCCACAGATACGCAGTATTTT.

The rearrangement uses TRBV5-1 and TRBJ2-1, with TRBD2 identical over 7 bases. Trimming at V came to 4 bases and at J to 5 bases, leaving 18 bases not matched to a gene. Looked up from germline, CDR1 is SGHRS and CDR2 is YFSETQ. The CDR3 totals 18 residues. CDR3 in amino acids: CASSPREGGGPGNNEQFF. As DNA, the CDR3 is TGCGCCAGCAGCCCCCGGGAAGGCGGGGGTCCCGGGAACAATGAGCAGTTCTTC.

This chain links TRBV20-1 with TRBJ1-1, with TRBD1 matching 11 bases. J lost 3 bases, V lost 0 bases, and 15 bases had no gene match. Germline V gene sequence: CDR1 DFQATT, CDR2 SNEGSKA (reference sequence). CDR3 length: 19 residues. Here the CDR3 DNA reads TGCAGTGCTAGAGATGAATATAGGACAGGGGGCGCAGGGGACACTGAAGCTTTCTTT. Translating gives CSARDEYRTGGAGDTEAFF.

This clonotype was found a few times. The rearrangement uses TRBV7-9 and TRBJ2-7; D is ambiguous. The DNA end is a closer match to TRBJ2-5, so the J assignment may be wrong. The CDR3 has 11 residues. Germline loops: CDR1 SEHNR, CDR2 FQNEAQ (reference sequence). Here the CDR3 DNA reads TGTGCCAGCAGCTTAGGCCAGACCCAGTACTTC. It yields the protein CASSLGQTQYF.

This clonotype has only a few counts. This rearrangement joins TRBV21-1 to TRBJ2-7. TRBV21-1 is listed as a pseudogene. The CDR3 covers 12 residues. The CDR3, as DNA: TGTGCCAGCAGCAAAGTGGGGTGGGAGCAGTACTTC. Its translation is CASSKVGWEQYF.

This clonotype turned up a few times. V is TRBV27 and J is TRBJ2-3, with 9 bases identical to TRBD2. Germline V CDR1 and CDR2: MNHEY, SMNVEV (reference sequence). CDR3 length equals 15 residues. With 6 bases clipped from V and 2 bases from J, the junction kept 6 bases outside the gene matches. This CDR3 reads CASRKLAGLTDTQYF. In DNA, the CDR3 is TGTGCCAGCAGGAAACTAGCGGGCCTCACAGATACGCAGTATTTT.

This CDR3 is CASSFQSHTEAFF. CDR3 DNA: TGTGCCAGCAGCTTTCAAAGTCACACTGAAGCTTTCTTT. This chain links TRBV7-2 with TRBJ1-1, with D uncertain. This CDR3 has 13 amino acids. V lost 3 bases and J 3 bases, leaving 8 bases between the germline ends. Germline V gives CDR1 SGHTA, CDR2 FQGNSA.